This T cell receptor beta chain came from a study of shared clonotypes between healthy human individuals. Whole-study context: The study used three CD4 naive, three CD4 memory, two CD8 naive and one CD8 memory plate per donor.

With regard to this clone: What it recognizes is unknown.

Study-level findings and limits: Clonotype sharing across a few donors was observed for 5% to 6.5% of naive CD4 clonotypes. Donors were few, which limited the genetic and exposure-history diversity represented. Estimated richness was generally greater in naive than memory subsets.

Sequenced by immunoSEQ multiplex PCR; TCRdb stores in-frame clones only, minus some. Found here are some 2.4 million clones, over 85% of them singletons; the top ten hold 0.36%. The sample consisted of naive CD4+ T cells from PBMCs. Subset reported: CD45RA+ positively selected. This sequence originates from a young man in good health. Some clones in this sample may be carry-over from other donors' samples.

DNA for the CDR3: TGTGCCAGCAGCCGGACCCCAGGGTTCTCTGAAGCTTTCTTT. Translating it yields CASSRTPGFSEAFF. This chain joins TRBV6-5 and TRBJ1-1, with D perhaps matching TRBD1 (5 bases). The CDR3 runs 14 residues. The ends were cut back, 6 bases at V and 6 bases at J, with 17 bases in the middle. The germline gives CDR1 MNHEY, CDR2 SVGAGI.